This TCR beta chain was captured by sequencing in a study of response to subunit inactivated influenza vaccine. This clonotype was detected a few times. Its antigen remains unknown. TCRdb fed the RT-PCR reads into MiXCR, producing one record per CDR3 protein. The sample consists of 450,000 to 600,000 distinct CDR3 sequences, about 8% of them appearing once. General study findings and limits: Every seasonal influenza vaccination brings in few new T cells, the authors suggested.

The germline V gene has CDR1 PRHDT and CDR2 FYEKMQ (reference sequence). The CDR3 covers 16 residues. Trimming shortened V by 0 bases and J by 6 bases, and 14 bases separated the two germline ends. The sample here was PBMCs from blood, taken less than 30 months after vaccination. The J gene is TRBJ2-2, the V gene TRBV13; tentatively, D is TRBD2 (5 bases). This TCR was sampled from a man aged 45-69 years who received an inactivated influenza vaccine. CDR3: CASSLGREHRSGELFF. The CDR3 nucleotides read TGTGCCAGCAGCTTAGGCCGGGAACACCGGTCCGGGGAGCTGTTTTTT. Together with reference TRBV13 and TRBJ2-2, the CDR3 gives the full variable domain: AAGVIQSPRHLIKEKRETATLKCYPIPRHDTVYWYQQGPGQDPQFLISFYEKMQSDKGSIPDRFSAQQFSDYHSELNMSSLELGDSALYFCASSLGREHRSGELFFGEGSRLTVL.